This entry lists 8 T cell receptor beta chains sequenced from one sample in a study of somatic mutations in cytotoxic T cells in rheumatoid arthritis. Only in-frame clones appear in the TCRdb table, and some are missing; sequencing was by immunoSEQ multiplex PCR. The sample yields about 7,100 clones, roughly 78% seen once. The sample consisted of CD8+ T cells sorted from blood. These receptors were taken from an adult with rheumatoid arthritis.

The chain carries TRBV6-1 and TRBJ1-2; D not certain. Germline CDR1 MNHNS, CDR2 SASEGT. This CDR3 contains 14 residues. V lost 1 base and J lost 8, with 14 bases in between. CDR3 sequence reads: CASSEVPRTPGYTF. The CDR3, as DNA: TGTGCCAGCAGTGAAGTCCCCCGGACGCCCGGCTACACCTTC.

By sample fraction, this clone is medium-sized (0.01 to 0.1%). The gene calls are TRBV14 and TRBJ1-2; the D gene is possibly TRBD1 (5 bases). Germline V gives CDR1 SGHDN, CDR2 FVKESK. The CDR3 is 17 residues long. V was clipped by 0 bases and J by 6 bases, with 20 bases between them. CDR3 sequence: CASSQDRSGEFFNGYTF. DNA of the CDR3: TGTGCCAGCAGCCAAGATCGGTCGGGGGAATTTTTTAATGGCTACACCTTC.

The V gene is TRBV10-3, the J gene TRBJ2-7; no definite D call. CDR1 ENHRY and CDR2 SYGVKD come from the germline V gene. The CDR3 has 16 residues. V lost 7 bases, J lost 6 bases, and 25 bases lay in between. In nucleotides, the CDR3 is TGTGCCATCACTCCGTACAGAAGTAAGTGTGCCGGCGAGCAGTACGTC. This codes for CAITPYRSKCAGEQYV.

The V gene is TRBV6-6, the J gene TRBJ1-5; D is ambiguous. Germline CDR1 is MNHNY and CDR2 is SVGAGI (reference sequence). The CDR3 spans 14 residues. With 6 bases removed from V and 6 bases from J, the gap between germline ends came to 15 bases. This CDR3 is CASSSAGSGQPQHF. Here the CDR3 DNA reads TGTGCCAGCAGCTCCGCGGGGAGCGGTCAGCCCCAGCATTTT.

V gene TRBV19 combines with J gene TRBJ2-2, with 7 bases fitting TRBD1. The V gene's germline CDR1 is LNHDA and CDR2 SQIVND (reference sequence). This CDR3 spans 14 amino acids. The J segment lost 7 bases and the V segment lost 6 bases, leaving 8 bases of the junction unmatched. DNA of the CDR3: TGTGCCAGTAGCCTACAGGGGTATCACGGGGAGCTGTTTTTT. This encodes CASSLQGYHGELFF.

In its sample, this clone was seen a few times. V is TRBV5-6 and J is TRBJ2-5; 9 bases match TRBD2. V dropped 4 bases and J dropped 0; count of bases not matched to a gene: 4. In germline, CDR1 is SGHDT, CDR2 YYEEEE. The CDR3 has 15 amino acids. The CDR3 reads CASSSSGGDQETQYF. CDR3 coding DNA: TGTGCCAGCAGCAGTAGCGGGGGAGACCAAGAGACCCAGTACTTC.

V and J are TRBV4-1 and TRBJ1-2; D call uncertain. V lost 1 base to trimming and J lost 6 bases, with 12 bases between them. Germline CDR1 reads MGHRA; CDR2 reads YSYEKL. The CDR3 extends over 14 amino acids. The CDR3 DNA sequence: TGCGCCAGCAGCCAAGGAGACCCTTCACATGGCTACACCTTC. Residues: CASSQGDPSHGYTF.

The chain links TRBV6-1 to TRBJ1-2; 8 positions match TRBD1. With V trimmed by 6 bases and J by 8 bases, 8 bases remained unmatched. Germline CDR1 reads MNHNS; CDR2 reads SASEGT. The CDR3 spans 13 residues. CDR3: CASRARQGHGYTF. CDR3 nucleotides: TGTGCCAGCAGGGCCCGACAGGGGCACGGCTACACCTTC.